This T cell receptor beta chain is drawn from a study of OX40 agonist ivuxolimab in advanced cancers. Overall study: Every 2 weeks, ivuxolimab was infused into the patients intravenously at between 0.01 and 10 mg/kg.

TCRdb keeps only in-frame clones here, not all; method: immunoSEQ multiplex PCR. The repertoire holds 60,000 to 85,000 clones, roughly 73% seen once, with around 1.5% in the top ten. The study, taken as a whole, reports: Also present in some nonresponders was a low level of normalized T-cell clonal expansion. Within 6 weeks, CD4+ and CD8+ blood T cells expanded clonally at 0.1 to 3.0 mg/kg.

This clone came up a few times. Its specificity is not known. The CDR3 totals 11 residues. Trimming pared 2 bases from V and 4 bases from J, leaving 5 bases between. CDR1 is GTSNPN and CDR2 is SVGIG in the germline V gene (reference sequence). This receptor was identified in an adult with an advanced solid tumor such as melanoma, head and neck, liver or kidney cancer. The chain joins TRBV30 to TRBJ1-1; D is ambiguous. Sequencing used CD4+ or CD8+ T cells sorted from blood, obtained in a trial of the OX40 agonist ivuxolimab. The CDR3 DNA reads TGTGCCTGGAGTCTCCTCACTGAAGCTTTCTTT. Translated, it gives CAWSLLTEAFF.